This T cell receptor beta chain came from a study of blood T cell repertoires in COVID-19. Across the whole study: Samples taken during acute and convalescent COVID-19 were collected in the United States, Italy and Spain. The analysed material was cDNA or gDNA that came from T cells, B-cell-depleted T cells, or PBMCs.

As originally analysed: Nucleated cell number was recorded as an estimate derived from reference gene primer amplification. Method: immunoSEQ multiplex PCR; TCRdb's copy keeps in-frame clones and lacks some. V and J calls and clone size are those listed in that table; D and trimming were worked out from the DNA. The sample lists about 170,000 clones; approximately 90% were seen once. CDR1 and CDR2 from the germline V gene are DFQATT and SNEGSKA (reference sequence). The CDR3 has 14 residues. The V segment lost 3 bases and the J segment 6 bases; nucleotides outside the gene matches: 7. This clonotype originated in a man aged 45-65 years who had recovered from COVID-19. This chain connects TRBV20-1 to TRBJ1-1, with 10 bases lining up with TRBD1. The specimen was peripheral blood. The CDR3 DNA reads TGCAGTGCTAGTGAGACAGGGGGCAGCGCTGAAGCTTTCTTT. It specifies CSASETGGSAEAFF.